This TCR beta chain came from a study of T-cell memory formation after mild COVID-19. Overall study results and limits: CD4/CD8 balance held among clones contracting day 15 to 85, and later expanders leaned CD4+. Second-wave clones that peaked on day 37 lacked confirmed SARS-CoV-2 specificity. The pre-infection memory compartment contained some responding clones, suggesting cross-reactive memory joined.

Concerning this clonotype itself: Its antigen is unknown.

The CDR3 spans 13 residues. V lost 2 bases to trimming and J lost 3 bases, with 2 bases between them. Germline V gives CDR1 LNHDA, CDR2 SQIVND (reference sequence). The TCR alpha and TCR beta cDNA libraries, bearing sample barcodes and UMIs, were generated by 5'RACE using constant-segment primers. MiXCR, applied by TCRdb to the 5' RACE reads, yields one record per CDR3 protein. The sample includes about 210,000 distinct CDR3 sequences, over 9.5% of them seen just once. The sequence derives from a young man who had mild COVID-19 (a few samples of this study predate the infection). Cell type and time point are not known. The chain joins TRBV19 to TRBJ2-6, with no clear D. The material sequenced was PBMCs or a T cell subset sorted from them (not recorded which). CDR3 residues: CASSIIGANVLTF. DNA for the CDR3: TGTGCCAGTAGTATAATTGGGGCCAACGTCCTGACTTTC.